What follows describes a single TCR beta chain. J lost 1 base, V lost 6 bases, and 6 bases had no gene match. CDR3 length equals 15 residues. Germline V lookup: CDR1 LNHDA, CDR2 SQIVND (reference sequence). Cohorts were based on clinical histories the participants reported. The record originates from a study of blood T cell repertoires in COVID-19. Looking at the study overall: Specimens from acute and convalescent COVID-19 originated in the United States, Italy and Spain.

Generated by immunoSEQ multiplex PCR, the TCRdb table keeps only in-frame clones and is missing some. The sample holds approximately 180,000 clones, approximately 79% seen once. This TCR was recovered from a woman aged 55-70 years with acute COVID-19. The sequenced sample was PBMCs or T cells enriched from blood (not recorded which). This rearrangement joins TRBV19 to TRBJ1-5, with 7 positions matching TRBD1. CDR3 amino acids: CASSLTGLSNQPQHF. The CDR3 DNA reads as TGTGCCAGTAGCCTGACAGGGTTAAGCAATCAGCCCCAGCATTTT.